These 17 T cell receptor beta chains originate from one sample sequenced in a study of CD8 T cells in ankylosing spondylitis (dated by TCRdb to 2015 to 2018). Receptor libraries were prepared by 5' RACE. Sequencing was performed on an Illumina HiSeq 2500. In-frame beta chains were kept once TCRdb had trimmed the public reads at Q25 with fastp and called clones with MiXCR. A single entry per CDR3 protein holds the most common genes and DNA from its merged rows. This sample gives some 330,000 distinct CDR3 sequences in total; roughly 8% of them show up just once. More than 12% of the sample is held by the ten biggest clonotypes. Results the study describes overall, beyond this receptor: Blood from ankylosing spondylitis patients appeared to be characterized by a TCR beta motif composed of under 10 highly homologous amino acid variants.

Antigens for these TCRs are unknown. The sample taken for sequencing was blood, either unsorted or a sorted T cell fraction (not recorded which). The source is a male donor with ankylosing spondylitis.

This clonotype has only a few counts. V usage is TRBV5-1 and J usage is TRBJ1-1; a possible D gene is TRBD1 (5 bases). Trimming stripped 0 bases from V and 5 bases from J, with 14 bases between. This CDR3 region has 15 residues. The germline CDR1 and CDR2 sequences are SGHRS and YFSETQ. The DNA of the CDR3 is TGCGCCAGCAGCTTGGAGGCAGGGATGGGGACTGAAGCTTTCTTT. The encoded protein is CASSLEAGMGTEAFF.

This clonotype was seen a few times. This chain links TRBV12-5 with TRBJ2-1; D uncertain. V lost 2 bases, J lost 7 bases, and 6 bases lay in between. From germline, CDR1 is LGHNT and CDR2 FRNRAP. This CDR3 region has 12 residues. CDR3 nucleotide sequence: TGTGCTAGTGGTTTGTCCGCAAATGAGCAGTTCTTC. Protein product: CASGLSANEQFF.

The chain combines TRBV14 with TRBJ2-1; D not certain. Per germline, CDR1 SGHDN and CDR2 FVKESK. The V end was cut by 6 bases, the J end by 2 bases, with 11 bases between. The CDR3 totals 14 residues. The CDR3 DNA follows: TGTGCCAGCAGTGGGCCTATTGCCTACAATGAGCAGTTCTTC. Translating gives CASSGPIAYNEQFF.

This clonotype has at least ten counts. V gene TRBV6-4 combines with J gene TRBJ2-1, with TRBD2 matching over 8 bases. The CDR3 sequence is 15 residues long. V gave up 8 bases and J gave up 5 bases; unmatched junction bases: 11. Germline V gene lookup returns CDR1 MRHNA and CDR2 SNTAGT. The CDR3 spells CASSPFGLAHNEQFF. The CDR3 nucleotides read TGTGCCAGCTCCCCCTTTGGACTAGCCCACAATGAGCAGTTCTTC.

This clonotype was seen repeatedly, ten times or more. DNA of the CDR3: TGTGCCAGCAGCGCCGATCGCCCGAGGAGCAATCAGCCCCAGCATTTT. Protein sequence: CASSADRPRSNQPQHF. This sequence joins TRBV14 and TRBJ1-5, with D unresolved. The ends were cut back, 5 bases at V and 1 base at J, with 15 bases in the middle. This CDR3 region has 16 residues. The germline V gene has CDR1 SGHDN and CDR2 FVKESK. The full variable domain, with the rest looked up from reference TRBV14 and TRBJ1-5, is EAGVTQFPSHSVIEKGQTVTLRCDPISGHDNLYWYRRVMGKEIKFLLHFVKESKQDESGMPNNRFLAERTGGTYSTLKVQPAELEDSGVYFCASSADRPRSNQPQHFGDGTRLSIL.

This clonotype was seen at least ten times. The V call is TRBV12-3 or TRBV12-4, the J call TRBJ2-3, with 13 nucleotides matching TRBD2. The trim removed 6 bases at V and 3 bases at J, leaving 3 bases unmatched. The CDR3 extends over 15 amino acids. The CDR3 sequence is CASSRTSGRTDTQYF. The CDR3 nucleotides are TGTGCCAGCAGCAGGACTAGCGGGAGAACAGATACGCAGTATTTT.

This clonotype was counted between two and nine times. The genes are TRBV15 and TRBJ2-7, with 7 bases lining up with TRBD1. CDR1 and CDR2 (germline): LNHNV, YYDKDF (reference sequence). V lost 0 bases and J lost 5; bases outside the gene matches: 4. CDR3 length equals 14 residues. The CDR3 region is CATSRDLTGNEQYF. The CDR3, as DNA: TGTGCCACCAGCAGAGATCTGACAGGGAACGAGCAGTACTTC.

There are a few counts of this clonotype. The CDR3 DNA reads TGTGCCAGCAGTTTTGTAGGCGGCAGCACAGATACGCAGTATTTT. Its translation is CASSFVGGSTDTQYF. J is TRBJ2-3 and V is TRBV28; D is uncertain. Germline V gene lookup returns CDR1 MDHEN and CDR2 SYDVKM. This CDR3 comprises 15 residues. V lost 3 bases and J lost 0, with 10 bases in between.

The chain is built from TRBV24-1 and TRBJ2-2; TRBD1 might be the D (6 bases). Between the trimmed V and J ends, which lost 6 bases and 1 base, there was a span of 8 bases. Germline lookup yields CDR1 KGHDR and CDR2 SFDVKD. The CDR3 is 14 amino acids. The CDR3 sequence: CATSKTGNTGELFF. The DNA of the CDR3 is TGTGCCACCAGTAAGACAGGGAACACCGGGGAGCTGTTTTTT.

This clonotype was seen at least ten times. The V and J genes are TRBV29-1 and TRBJ2-3; the D is unclear. The V gene lost 1 base and the J gene lost 6 bases, with 8 bases spanning the gap. The germline V gene has CDR1 SQVTM and CDR2 ANQGSEA. The CDR3 loop spans 12 amino acids. The CDR3 reads CSVEGADDTQYF. CDR3 nucleotide sequence: TGCAGCGTTGAAGGGGCAGACGATACGCAGTATTTT.

There are many counts of this clonotype. The chain's CDR3 is CASSPGYEQFF. The DNA of the CDR3 is TGTGCCAGCAGCCCGGGTTATGAGCAGTTCTTC. The chain combines TRBV11-1 with TRBJ2-1; D gene unclear. The CDR3 has 11 amino acids. CDR1 SGHAT and CDR2 FQDESV come from the germline V gene (reference sequence). Trimming removed 5 bases at V and 8 bases at J, with 7 bases between.

This chain joins TRBV2 and TRBJ2-1; 10 bases agree with TRBD2. V shed 2 bases, J shed 12 bases, and the junction held 10 bases outside the gene matches. Germline lookup yields CDR1 SNHLY and CDR2 FYNNEI. The CDR3 runs to 15 residues. The CDR3 loop reads CASSELQTSGSPQFF. Written as DNA, the CDR3 is TGTGCCAGCAGTGAACTCCAGACTAGCGGGTCCCCGCAGTTCTTC.

This clonotype came up many times. This chain joins TRBV12-3 or TRBV12-4 and TRBJ1-6; 10 bases align to TRBD1. This CDR3 contains 15 residues. Trimming removed 3 bases from V and 8 bases from J; junction bases left unmatched: 4. The CDR3 sequence: CASSFRGTGDSPLHF. CDR3 sequence (DNA): TGTGCCAGCAGTTTCCGAGGGACAGGGGATTCACCCCTCCACTTT.

The V gene is TRBV7-2, the J gene TRBJ2-7; weak D call: TRBD1 (5 bases). The CDR3 is 13 residues long. Germline assignment: CDR1 SGHTA and CDR2 FQGNSA. V dropped 7 bases and J dropped 6 bases, with 16 bases sitting between them. The CDR3, as DNA: TGTGCCAGCAACCGACTTGGGGCAGGCGAGCAGTACTTC. It encodes CASNRLGAGEQYF. The variable domain in full, completed from reference TRBV7-2 and TRBJ2-7, reads GAGVSQSPSNKVTEKGKDVELRCDPISGHTALYWYRQSLGQGLEFLIYFQGNSAPDKSGLPSDRFSAERTGGSVSTLTIQRTQQEDSAVYLCASNRLGAGEQYFGPGTRLTVT.

This clonotype was recorded at least ten times. CDR3 protein: CASSQSRGSVFF. The CDR3 DNA sequence: TGCGCCAGCAGCCAATCTCGCGGGAGTGTCTTCTTC. This chain links TRBV4-1 with TRBJ2-1; 7 bases line up with TRBD2. CDR1 MGHRA and CDR2 YSYEKL come from the germline V gene. V shed 2 bases, J shed 16 bases, and the junction held 8 bases outside the gene matches. This CDR3 is built from 12 residues.

This clonotype has just a few counts. The genes are TRBV9 and TRBJ2-3; no reliable D call. CDR3 length equals 13 residues. With 2 bases removed from V and 5 bases from J, the gap between germline ends came to 9 bases. Germline CDR1 reads SGDLS; CDR2 reads YYNGEE. CDR3 residues: CASSVDLGDTQYF. For the CDR3, the DNA is TGTGCCAGCAGCGTGGACCTGGGAGATACGCAGTATTTT. Full variable domain (rest looked up from reference TRBV9 and TRBJ2-3): DSGVTQTPKHLITATGQRVTLRCSPRSGDLSVYWYQQSLDQGLQFLIQYYNGEERAKGNILERFSAQQFPDLHSELNLSSLELGDSALYFCASSVDLGDTQYFGPGTRLTVL.

V usage is TRBV4-3 and J usage is TRBJ2-1; TRBD1 is a possible D gene (5 bases). V was pared by 0 bases and J by 5 bases, with 14 bases between. This CDR3 has 16 residues. The germline CDR1 and CDR2 sequences are LGHNA and YSLEER. The CDR3 DNA reads as TGCGCCAGCAGCCAAGACTATCAGGGTATCCACAATGAGCAGTTCTTC. It is translated as CASSQDYQGIHNEQFF.